Shown below are 17 T cell receptor beta chains from a single sample sequenced in a study of memory CD4+ T cells and cytomegalovirus serostatus. The protocol was immunoSEQ multiplex PCR, while the TCRdb copy is restricted to in-frame clones and leaves out a portion. The sample shows some 50,000 clones, roughly 80% of them seen only once. Single viable CD3+CD4+CD8-CD45RO+ cells were sorted as the memory CD4+ T cells. Input material: memory CD4+ T cells from blood. The receptor source for this set is an adult in good health and CMV-seronegative.

The J gene is TRBJ1-1, the V gene TRBV19, with no clear D. V lost 4 bases and J 1 base, leaving 13 bases between the germline ends. The CDR3 totals 15 residues. Germline CDR1 LNHDA, CDR2 SQIVND (reference sequence). This CDR3 is CASSSLGEANTEAFF. The CDR3 nucleotides read TGTGCCAGTAGTAGCTTAGGCGAGGCGAACACTGAAGCTTTCTTT. The full variable domain, rest sourced from reference TRBV19 and TRBJ1-1, is DGGITQSPKYLFRKEGQNVTLSCEQNLNHDAMYWYRQDPGQGLRLIYYSQIVNDFQKGDIAEGYSVSREKKESFPLTVTSAQKNPTAFYLCASSSLGEANTEAFFGQGTRLTVV.

This clone has just one count. The CDR3 sequence is CASRHTKGRNYGYTF. The CDR3 DNA reads TGTGCCAGTAGGCATACTAAGGGTCGGAACTATGGCTACACCTTC. The chain employs TRBV19 and TRBJ1-2; D ambiguous. The V end was cut by 6 bases, the J end by 2 bases, with 16 bases between. Germline V lookup: CDR1 LNHDA, CDR2 SQIVND (reference sequence). This CDR3 spans 15 amino acids.

The CDR3 DNA is TGTGCCAGCAGTTGGACTAGCGGGGGGGTCTCCTACGAGCAGTACTTC. It translates to CASSWTSGGVSYEQYF. The genes are TRBV28 and TRBJ2-7, with 15 bases matching TRBD2. The CDR3 is 16 amino acids. V trimming: 4 bases; J trimming: 0 bases; junction bases outside the gene matches: 1. Germline values: CDR1 MDHEN, CDR2 SYDVKM.

The CDR3 loop is CASSLKANTEAFF. CDR3 coding DNA: TGTGCCAGCAGCTTAAAGGCGAACACTGAAGCTTTCTTT. V usage is TRBV11-2 and J usage is TRBJ1-1; D gene uncertain. The V and J ends lost 2 bases and 1 base respectively, with 5 bases between them. CDR3 length equals 13 residues. The V gene's germline CDR1 is SGHAT and CDR2 FQNNGV. The whole variable domain, filled in from reference TRBV11-2 and TRBJ1-1, reads EAGVAQSPRYKIIEKRQSVAFWCNPISGHATLYWYQQILGQGPKLLIQFQNNGVVDDSQLPKDRFSAERLKGVDSTLKIQPAKLEDSAVYLCASSLKANTEAFFGQGTRLTVV.

The chain is built from TRBV19 and TRBJ2-2, with D perhaps TRBD1 or TRBD2 (7 bases each). The CDR3 runs 18 residues. V shed 3 bases and J shed 3 bases, with 20 bases lying between them. Germline values: CDR1 LNHDA, CDR2 SQIVND (reference sequence). The CDR3 region has the DNA TGTGCCAGTAGTATGTTAGGCAGGGGGGGATTTCACACCGGGGAGCTGTTTTTT. It is translated as CASSMLGRGGFHTGELFF.

This chain joins TRBV19 and TRBJ1-2; D is unclear. Germline CDR1 and CDR2: LNHDA and SQIVND (reference sequence). Trimming took 2 bases from V and 3 from J, leaving 13 bases between them. This CDR3 is built from 15 residues. The CDR3 DNA reads as TGTGCCAGTAGTATAACGGCCAGAGGCGACTATGGCTACACCTTC. It encodes CASSITARGDYGYTF.

The chain joins TRBV5-1 to TRBJ1-1, with D uncertain. Germline V gene data show CDR1 as SGHRS and CDR2 as YFSETQ. The CDR3 totals 14 residues. V dropped 0 bases and J dropped 0 bases, with 6 bases sitting between them. The CDR3 DNA is TGCGCCAGCAGCTTGGCGGTGATGAACACTGAAGCTTTCTTT. Its translation: CASSLAVMNTEAFF.

As for this clone: An end of the junction differs from the germline gene, which may be a read error. This specimen includes other DNA sequences encoding the same CDR3. The rearrangement links TRBV7-7 to TRBJ2-5; TRBD2 is a possible D gene (5 bases). From germline, CDR1 is SSHAT and CDR2 FNYEAQ (reference sequence). The CDR3 sequence is 13 residues long. The CDR3 coding sequence is TGTGCTAGCAGCTTAGGAGCGGAAGAGACCCAGTACTTC. Amino acid sequence: CASSLGAEETQYF.

V is TRBV30 and J is TRBJ1-1; D is perhaps TRBD1 (6 bases). Germline values: CDR1 GTSNPN, CDR2 SVGIG (reference sequence). The ends were cut back, 3 bases at V and 0 bases at J, with 14 bases in the middle. The CDR3 spans 15 residues. In nucleotides, the CDR3 is TGTGCCTGGAGCTCATCGGGACACCTGAACACTGAAGCTTTCTTT. Protein: CAWSSSGHLNTEAFF. The full variable domain, with the rest looked up from reference TRBV30 and TRBJ1-1, is SQTIHQWPATLVQPVGSPLSLECTVEGTSNPNLYWYRQAAGRGLQLLFYSVGIGQISSEVPQNLSASRPQDRQFILSSKKLLLSDSGFYLCAWSSSGHLNTEAFFGQGTRLTVV.

This clone occurred a few times. The chain combines TRBV5-6 with TRBJ1-2; 7 nucleotides line up with TRBD1. The CDR3 has 13 amino acids. Per the germline V gene, CDR1 is SGHDT and CDR2 is YYEEEE. Unmatched junction bases numbered 4, after V lost 1 base and J lost 7 bases. The CDR3 here is CASSLTDRVGYTF. In DNA form, the CDR3 reads TGTGCCAGCAGCTTGACCGACAGGGTTGGCTACACCTTC.

V gene TRBV5-6 combines with J gene TRBJ2-2, with D uncertain. Germline lookup yields CDR1 SGHDT and CDR2 YYEEEE. Trimming took 3 bases from V and 5 from J, leaving 5 bases between them. CDR3 size: 12 residues. CDR3 residues: CASSSFTGELFF. The CDR3 DNA follows: TGTGCCAGCAGCTCCTTTACCGGGGAGCTGTTTTTT. The full variable domain, with the rest looked up from reference TRBV5-6 and TRBJ2-2, is DAGVTQSPTHLIKTRGQQVTLRCSPKSGHDTVSWYQQALGQGPQFIFQYYEEEERQRGNFPDRFSGHQFPNYSSELNVNALLLGDSALYLCASSSFTGELFFGEGSRLTVL.

The J gene is TRBJ1-2, the V gene TRBV6-1; possible D gene TRBD1, 6 bases. Germline CDR1 is MNHNS and CDR2 is SASEGT. V lost 2 bases and J 7 bases, leaving 17 bases between the germline ends. CDR3 size: 15 residues. The CDR3 DNA follows: TGTGCCAGCAGTGAATTACGGGCGAAGACAGGTGGCTACACCTTC. As protein: CASSELRAKTGGYTF.

This sequence joins TRBV2 and TRBJ1-2; D is ambiguous. V was shortened by 4 bases and J by 6 bases, with 9 bases between the two germline ends. The CDR3 loop spans 12 amino acids. Per the germline V gene, CDR1 is SNHLY and CDR2 is FYNNEI. DNA for the CDR3: TGTGCCAGCAGTGCATACGGGAATGGCTACACCTTC. Translating gives CASSAYGNGYTF. The full variable domain, its missing parts supplied by reference TRBV2 and TRBJ1-2, is EPEVTQTPSHQVTQMGQEVILRCVPISNHLYFYWYRQILGQKVEFLVSFYNNEISEKSEIFDDQFSVERPDGSNFTLKIRSTKLEDSAMYFCASSAYGNGYTFGSGTRLTVV.

The gene calls are TRBV30 and TRBJ2-7; no reliable D call. In germline, CDR1 is GTSNPN, CDR2 SVGIG (reference sequence). V was clipped by 2 bases and J by 2 bases, with 7 bases between them. CDR3 length: 12 residues. DNA of the CDR3: TGTGCCTGGAGTTCCCAAACCTACGAGCAGTACTTC. Residues: CAWSSQTYEQYF.

The V call is TRBV6-1, the J call TRBJ1-2; 11 positions agree with TRBD1. The germline V gene has CDR1 MNHNS and CDR2 SASEGT. The J segment lost 1 base and the V segment lost 2 bases, leaving 3 bases of the junction unmatched. The CDR3 loop spans 16 amino acids. As DNA, the CDR3 is TGTGCCAGCAGTGAAAGGGGGACAGGGGGTAACTATGGCTACACCTTC. Residues: CASSERGTGGNYGYTF.

The chain recombines TRBV2 with TRBJ2-1, with D unclear. V lost 4 bases, J lost 0 bases, and 16 bases lay in between. The CDR3 is made up of 17 amino acids. The germline CDR1 and CDR2 sequences are SNHLY and FYNNEI. Here the CDR3 DNA reads TGTGCCAGCAGTGTGTTCAGGCCCACCAGCTCCTACAATGAGCAGTTCTTC. It translates to CASSVFRPTSSYNEQFF.

The gene calls are TRBV19 and TRBJ1-1; 7 positions agree with TRBD1. The CDR3 covers 14 residues. J lost 5 bases, V lost 4 bases, and 7 bases had no gene match. The germline V gene encodes CDR1 LNHDA and CDR2 SQIVND (reference sequence). CDR3 amino acids: CASSKPGQRTEAFF. The CDR3 coding sequence is TGTGCCAGTAGTAAACCGGGACAGAGGACTGAAGCTTTCTTT.